What follows describes a single TCR beta chain. This sample stems from a study of CD4+ T cells in melanoma. V was clipped by 5 bases and J by 4 bases; unmatched bases: 7. Germline V lookup: CDR1 PRHDT, CDR2 FYEKMQ (reference sequence). The CDR3 has 14 residues. Some clones are missing from TCRdb's copy, which holds only in-frame ones; the method was immunoSEQ multiplex PCR. The sample consists of about 9,900 clones, roughly 62% of them appearing once. The clonotype originates from a human donor with melanoma. The V and J genes are TRBV13 and TRBJ2-5; 7 nucleotides agree with TRBD2. Material for sequencing was cells from a culture (not recorded whether cultured in vitro). The CDR3 region has the DNA TGTGCCAGCAGCCTAAGCGGGACTCGAGAGACCCAGTACTTC. Protein product: CASSLSGTRETQYF.